This T cell receptor beta chain was captured in a study of T cells in Graves' hyperthyroidism and ophthalmopathy. General study results and limits: Also found in blood were most expanded thyroid clonotypes above 0.001.

Amplification of TCR beta CDR3 regions used RNA as the template. A set of HTBI primers served as the primers for a first-round RT-PCR of the TCR CDR3. TCRdb reprocessed the multiplex PCR reads via MiXCR and lists one record per CDR3 protein. The data show hundreds of thousands of distinct CDR3 sequences, about 15% seen once. Many counts were recorded for this clonotype. Its specificity is unknown. This CDR3 comprises 14 residues. V was shortened by 4 bases and J by 10 bases, with 19 bases between the two germline ends. The germline V gene encodes CDR1 ENHRY and CDR2 SYGVKD. The chain couples TRBV10-3 to TRBJ1-1, with TRBD1 as a possible D gene (5 bases). This TCR was sampled from a man between 18 and 29 years old with Graves' ophthalmopathy. Sequences were obtained from blood. CDR3 sequence: CAISGPDSREGAFF. CDR3 coding DNA: TGTGCCATCAGTGGACCCGACAGCCGAGAGGGAGCTTTCTTT.